Listed below are T cell receptor beta chains from one sample, sequenced in a study of blood T cells in healthy people across ages. TCRdb fed the 5' RACE reads into MiXCR, producing one record per CDR3 protein. This sample carries around 970,000 distinct CDR3 sequences, just over 50% of them seen once, and the ten largest clones take roughly 23%. Sequencing input: blood. These receptors were collected from a woman aged 55-69 years in good health. The CDR3 runs from the conserved cysteine through the conserved F or W. The D gene is left open where the match is weak. Clone size is shown for a subset of rows, as once, few, many or a class of expanded clone.

j_call: TRBJ2-7; clone_size: .; v_call: TRBV20-1; d_call: TRBD2; cdr3_aa: CSATREASLYEQYF; cdr3_nt: TGCAGTGCCACCCGGGAGGCTTCCCTCTACGAGCAGTACTTC
j_call: TRBJ2-1; clone_size: .; v_call: TRBV29-1; d_call: TRBD1; cdr3_aa: CSGGMTGGAEQFF; cdr3_nt: TGCAGCGGCGGTATGACAGGGGGCGCTGAGCAGTTCTTC
j_call: TRBJ2-1; clone_size: .; v_call: TRBV20-1; d_call: TRBD2; cdr3_aa: CSATRGLAGNYNEQFF; cdr3_nt: TGCAGTGCAACAAGAGGACTAGCGGGAAACTACAATGAGCAGTTCTTC
j_call: TRBJ2-7; clone_size: .; v_call: TRBV20-1; d_call: TRBD1; cdr3_aa: CSARDWQGVLYEQYF; cdr3_nt: TGCAGTGCTAGAGATTGGCAGGGGGTCCTCTACGAGCAGTACTTC
j_call: TRBJ2-1; clone_size: .; v_call: TRBV25-1; d_call: TRBD2; cdr3_aa: CASSEYGALAGHSYNEQFF; cdr3_nt: TGTGCCAGCAGTGAATATGGGGCGCTAGCGGGACATTCCTACAATGAGCAGTTCTTC
j_call: TRBJ2-3; clone_size: few; v_call: TRBV7-8; d_call: .; cdr3_aa: CASSLVLGADTQYF; cdr3_nt: TGTGCCAGCAGCTTAGTATTGGGGGCAGATACGCAGTATTTT
j_call: TRBJ2-1; clone_size: .; v_call: TRBV6-1; d_call: .; cdr3_aa: CAISPNPYNEQFF; cdr3_nt: TGTGCCATCTCACCCAATCCCTACAATGAGCAGTTCTTC
j_call: TRBJ2-5; clone_size: .; v_call: TRBV7-9; d_call: .; cdr3_aa: CASARLETQYF; cdr3_nt: TGTGCCAGCGCCCGCCTGGAGACCCAGTACTTC
j_call: TRBJ2-1; clone_size: few; v_call: TRBV20-1; d_call: .; cdr3_aa: CSASSATNEQFF; cdr3_nt: TGCAGTGCTAGTAGCGCTACCAATGAGCAGTTCTTC
j_call: TRBJ2-2; clone_size: few; v_call: TRBV12-3/TRBV12-4; d_call: TRBD1; cdr3_aa: CASSPPTGSDTGELFF; cdr3_nt: TGTGCCAGCAGTCCACCGACAGGGTCTGACACCGGGGAGCTGTTTTTT
j_call: TRBJ2-1; clone_size: .; v_call: TRBV7-6; d_call: TRBD1; cdr3_aa: CASSLGEDRSYNEQFF; cdr3_nt: TGTGCCAGCAGCTTAGGAGAGGACAGGAGCTACAATGAGCAGTTCTTC
j_call: TRBJ1-5; clone_size: few; v_call: TRBV27; d_call: .; cdr3_aa: CASQLGADNQPQHF; cdr3_nt: TGTGCCAGCCAGTTGGGGGCTGACAATCAGCCCCAGCATTTT
j_call: TRBJ2-7; clone_size: .; v_call: TRBV20-1; d_call: .; cdr3_aa: CSAIRGCEQYF; cdr3_nt: TGCAGTGCTATCAGAGGCTGCGAGCAGTACTTC
j_call: TRBJ2-3; clone_size: .; v_call: TRBV2; d_call: .; cdr3_aa: CASSPRGLTDTQYF; cdr3_nt: TGTGCCAGCAGTCCTAGGGGCTTAACAGATACGCAGTATTTT
j_call: TRBJ2-3; clone_size: .; v_call: TRBV7-2; d_call: TRBD2; cdr3_aa: CASSLESGLAGADTQYF; cdr3_nt: TGTGCCAGCAGCTTAGAGTCGGGACTAGCGGGAGCAGATACGCAGTATTTT
j_call: TRBJ2-1; clone_size: .; v_call: TRBV20-1; d_call: .; cdr3_aa: CSALTGGRADEQFF; cdr3_nt: TGCAGTGCCCTTACTGGAGGGAGAGCGGATGAGCAGTTCTTC
j_call: TRBJ2-7; clone_size: .; v_call: TRBV10-3; d_call: TRBD2; cdr3_aa: CAISIGTSYEQYF; cdr3_nt: TGTGCCATCAGTATTGGGACTAGCTACGAGCAGTACTTC
j_call: TRBJ1-4; clone_size: few; v_call: TRBV7-9; d_call: .; cdr3_aa: CASSLARVAVNEKLFF; cdr3_nt: TGTGCCAGCAGCTTAGCACGGGTGGCAGTTAATGAAAAACTGTTTTTT
j_call: TRBJ1-2; clone_size: few; v_call: TRBV4-2; d_call: .; cdr3_aa: CASSQDAGGNYGYTF; cdr3_nt: TGTGCCAGCAGCCAAGATGCTGGGGGAAACTATGGCTACACCTTC
j_call: TRBJ2-3; clone_size: few; v_call: TRBV2; d_call: .; cdr3_aa: CASYGGTDTQYF; cdr3_nt: TGTGCCAGCTATGGGGGCACAGATACGCAGTATTTT
j_call: TRBJ2-7; clone_size: many; v_call: TRBV20-1; d_call: TRBD2; cdr3_aa: CSAVLGTSGAYEQYF; cdr3_nt: TGCAGTGCGGTACTAGGGACTAGTGGGGCATACGAGCAGTACTTC
j_call: TRBJ1-5; clone_size: .; v_call: TRBV20-1; d_call: .; cdr3_aa: CSAREWGDQPQHF; cdr3_nt: TGCAGTGCTAGAGAATGGGGTGATCAGCCCCAGCATTTT
j_call: TRBJ1-5; clone_size: once; v_call: TRBV7-2; d_call: .; cdr3_aa: CASSLVGTGNQPQHF; cdr3_nt: TGTGCCAGCAGCTTAGTCGGTACAGGGAATCAGCCCCAGCATTTT
j_call: TRBJ1-2; clone_size: few; v_call: TRBV5-5; d_call: .; cdr3_aa: CASTFFPAGEEDYGYTF; cdr3_nt: TGTGCCAGCACCTTTTTCCCGGCGGGGGAAGAGGACTATGGCTACACCTTC
j_call: TRBJ1-6; clone_size: few; v_call: TRBV7-2; d_call: .; cdr3_aa: CASSLLGGRSSYNSPLHF; cdr3_nt: TGTGCCAGCAGCCTACTCGGGGGCCGGAGCTCCTATAATTCACCCCTCCACTTT
j_call: TRBJ2-5; clone_size: .; v_call: TRBV24-1; d_call: .; cdr3_aa: CATSDFPEETQYF; cdr3_nt: TGTGCCACCAGTGATTTCCCTGAGGAGACCCAGTACTTC
j_call: TRBJ2-5; clone_size: .; v_call: TRBV10-1; d_call: .; cdr3_aa: CASSESGGGRETQYF; cdr3_nt: TGCGCCAGCAGTGAGTCGGGTGGCGGTAGGGAGACCCAGTACTTC
j_call: TRBJ1-1; clone_size: .; v_call: TRBV7-9; d_call: TRBD1; cdr3_aa: CASRDPGTGHVNTEAFF; cdr3_nt: TGTGCCAGCAGGGACCCCGGGACAGGTCATGTGAACACTGAAGCTTTCTTT
j_call: TRBJ1-1; clone_size: .; v_call: TRBV12-3/TRBV12-4; d_call: .; cdr3_aa: CASSFTSEAFF; cdr3_nt: TGTGCCAGCAGTTTCACTTCTGAAGCTTTCTTT
j_call: TRBJ2-1; clone_size: .; v_call: TRBV7-9; d_call: .; cdr3_aa: CASSVTDLRWEQFF; cdr3_nt: TGTGCCAGCAGCGTCACCGACCTCCGCTGGGAACAGTTCTTC
j_call: TRBJ2-7; clone_size: .; v_call: TRBV20-1; d_call: TRBD1; cdr3_aa: CSARDQGQGTYEQYF; cdr3_nt: TGCAGTGCTAGAGATCAAGGACAGGGAACCTACGAGCAGTACTTC
j_call: TRBJ2-7; clone_size: .; v_call: TRBV10-3; d_call: .; cdr3_aa: CAISEPRSPHEQYF; cdr3_nt: TGTGCCATCAGTGAGCCGCGGAGCCCCCACGAGCAGTACTTC
j_call: TRBJ1-2; clone_size: .; v_call: TRBV7-6; d_call: .; cdr3_aa: CANSLGTASNYGYTF; cdr3_nt: TGTGCCAACAGCTTAGGGACGGCGTCAAACTATGGCTACACCTTC
j_call: TRBJ1-2; clone_size: few; v_call: TRBV29-1; d_call: TRBD1; cdr3_aa: CSVSGQVNYGYTF; cdr3_nt: TGCAGCGTCTCCGGACAGGTCAACTATGGCTACACCTTC
j_call: TRBJ2-7; clone_size: .; v_call: TRBV28; d_call: TRBD2; cdr3_aa: CASRDGGIHEQYF; cdr3_nt: TGTGCCAGCAGGGACGGGGGGATCCACGAGCAGTACTTC
j_call: TRBJ2-5; clone_size: .; v_call: TRBV4-3; d_call: TRBD2; cdr3_aa: CASSQDSSGGYQETQYF; cdr3_nt: TGCGCCAGCAGCCAAGATAGCAGCGGGGGGTACCAAGAGACCCAGTACTTC
j_call: TRBJ2-7; clone_size: .; v_call: TRBV4-1; d_call: TRBD2; cdr3_aa: CASSPGLAVNPSGEQYF; cdr3_nt: TGCGCCAGCAGCCCGGGACTAGCGGTGAATCCCTCGGGCGAGCAGTACTTC
j_call: TRBJ2-7; clone_size: few; v_call: TRBV7-9; d_call: .; cdr3_aa: CASSLGEVYEQYF; cdr3_nt: TGTGCCAGCAGCTTAGGGGAGGTCTACGAGCAGTACTTC
j_call: TRBJ2-7; clone_size: .; v_call: TRBV3-1; d_call: TRBD2; cdr3_aa: CASSHFGTSGNYEQYF; cdr3_nt: TGTGCCAGCAGCCATTTCGGGACTAGCGGGAACTACGAGCAGTACTTC
j_call: TRBJ2-3; clone_size: .; v_call: TRBV29-1; d_call: TRBD1; cdr3_aa: CSVGTGGVDTQYF; cdr3_nt: TGCAGCGTGGGGACAGGGGGCGTGGATACGCAGTATTTT